Listed here is a single T cell receptor (beta chain). Source study methods: From reference gene primer amplification, estimates of nucleated cell counts were derived. Assay: immunoSEQ multiplex PCR; the TCRdb copy retains only in-frame clones and omits some. Clone size and the V and J calls come from that table; the DNA yielded D and trimming. The data contain 200,000 to 250,000 clones, approximately 87% of them singletons. The CDR3 is 12 residues long. Looked up from germline, CDR1 is SEHNR and CDR2 is FQNEAQ (reference sequence). Trimming took 6 bases from V and 5 from J, leaving 10 bases between them. The record originates from a study of blood T cell repertoires in COVID-19. Study background: Sources were T cells, B-cell-depleted T cells, or PBMCs; the material itself was cDNA or gDNA.

The chain recombines TRBV7-9 with TRBJ1-1; D is unclear. The material sequenced was peripheral blood. The sequence came from a woman in her 50s with acute or convalescent COVID-19. In DNA, the CDR3 is TGTGCCAGCAGGACAACACCTACTGAAGCTTTCTTT. Protein product: CASRTTPTEAFF.